This T cell receptor (beta chain) was found in a study of T cell repertoires in cytomegalovirus infection. The wider study: Peptides in the study included HLA-C-restricted and HLA-B-restricted CMV epitopes.

V was clipped by 5 bases and J by 6 bases, with 8 bases between them. CDR1 and CDR2 (germline): LNHNV, YYDKDF (reference sequence). There are 12 residues in the CDR3. Notes on this clonotype: Its antigen is undetermined.

MiXCR, applied by TCRdb to the reads, yields one record per CDR3 protein. Here the sample spans hundreds of thousands of distinct CDR3 sequences, 30% to 35% being singletons. V is TRBV15 and J is TRBJ1-5, with D maybe TRBD1 (6 bases). Material: cultured CD8+ T cells from PBMCs, obtained from culture after CMV antigen stimulation. The sequence was obtained from a human donor in good health (CMV status not recorded). Some clones in this sample may be carry-over from other donors' samples. In nucleotides, the CDR3 is TGTGCCACCAGCGGGGGCGGTCAGCCCCAGCATTTT. This sequence encodes CATSGGGQPQHF.